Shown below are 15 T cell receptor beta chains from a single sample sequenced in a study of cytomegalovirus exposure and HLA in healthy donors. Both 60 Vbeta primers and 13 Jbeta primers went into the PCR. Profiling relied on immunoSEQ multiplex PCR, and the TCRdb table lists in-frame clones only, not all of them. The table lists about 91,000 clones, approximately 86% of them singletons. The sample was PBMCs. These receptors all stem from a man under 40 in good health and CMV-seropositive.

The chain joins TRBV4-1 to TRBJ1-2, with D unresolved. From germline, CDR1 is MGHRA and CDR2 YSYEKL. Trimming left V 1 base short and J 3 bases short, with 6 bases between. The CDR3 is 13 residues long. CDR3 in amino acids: CASSQAAYYGYTF. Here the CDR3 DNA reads TGCGCCAGCAGCCAAGCAGCGTACTATGGCTACACCTTC.

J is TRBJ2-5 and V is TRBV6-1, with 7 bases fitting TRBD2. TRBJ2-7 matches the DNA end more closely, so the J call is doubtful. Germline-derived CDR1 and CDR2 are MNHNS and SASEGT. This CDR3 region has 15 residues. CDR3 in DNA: TGTGCCAGCAGTGAAGGTTGGGGGGGCTCCTACGAGCAGTACTTC. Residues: CASSEGWGGSYEQYF.

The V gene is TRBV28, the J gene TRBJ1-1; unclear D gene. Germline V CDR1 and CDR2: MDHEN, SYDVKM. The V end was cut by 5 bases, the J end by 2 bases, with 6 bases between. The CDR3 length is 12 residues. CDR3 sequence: CASSALNTEAFF. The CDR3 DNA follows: TGTGCCAGCAGTGCACTAAACACTGAAGCTTTCTTT.

DNA for the CDR3: TGTGCCAGCAGCCCAGGACAGGGCTACGAGCAGTACTTC. Translated, it gives CASSPGQGYEQYF. The chain combines TRBV11-3 with TRBJ2-7, with 8 bases that match TRBD1. J gave up 3 bases and V 5 bases, and 3 bases lay outside the gene matches. The V gene's germline CDR1 is SGHNT and CDR2 YENEEA. This CDR3 spans 13 amino acids.

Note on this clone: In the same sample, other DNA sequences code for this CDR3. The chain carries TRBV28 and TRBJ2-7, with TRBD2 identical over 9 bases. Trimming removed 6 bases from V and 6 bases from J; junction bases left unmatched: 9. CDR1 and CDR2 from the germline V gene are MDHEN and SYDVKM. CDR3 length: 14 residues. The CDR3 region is CASSPGLAGVEQYF. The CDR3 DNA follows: TGTGCCAGCAGCCCGGGACTAGCAGGAGTCGAGCAGTACTTC.

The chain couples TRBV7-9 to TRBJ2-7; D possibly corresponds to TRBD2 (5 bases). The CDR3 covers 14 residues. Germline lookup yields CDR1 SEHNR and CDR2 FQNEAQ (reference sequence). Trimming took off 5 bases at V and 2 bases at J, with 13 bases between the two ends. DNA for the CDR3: TGTGCCAGCAGCCCGCGGCGGAGGACCTACGAGCAGTACTTC. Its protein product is CASSPRRRTYEQYF.

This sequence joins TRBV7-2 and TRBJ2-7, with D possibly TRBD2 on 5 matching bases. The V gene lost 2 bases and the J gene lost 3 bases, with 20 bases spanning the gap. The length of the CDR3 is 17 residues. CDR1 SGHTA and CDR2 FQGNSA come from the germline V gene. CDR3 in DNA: TGTGCCAGCAGCTTAAGGATTGGTGGGGAGTATCTCTACGAGCAGTACTTC. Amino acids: CASSLRIGGEYLYEQYF.

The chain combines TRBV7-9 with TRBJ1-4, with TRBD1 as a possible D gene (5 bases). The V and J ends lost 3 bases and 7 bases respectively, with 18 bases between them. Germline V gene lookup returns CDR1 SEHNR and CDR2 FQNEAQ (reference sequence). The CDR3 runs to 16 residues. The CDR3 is CASSFGRAVATEKLFF. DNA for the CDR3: TGTGCCAGCAGCTTTGGCAGGGCTGTGGCGACTGAAAAACTGTTTTTT.

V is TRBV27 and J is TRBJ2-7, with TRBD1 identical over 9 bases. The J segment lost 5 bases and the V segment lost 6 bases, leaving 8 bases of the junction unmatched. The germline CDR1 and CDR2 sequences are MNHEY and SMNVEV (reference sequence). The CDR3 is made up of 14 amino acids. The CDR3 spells CASRPGTGTHEQYF. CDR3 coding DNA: TGTGCCAGCAGACCTGGGACAGGGACCCACGAGCAGTACTTC.

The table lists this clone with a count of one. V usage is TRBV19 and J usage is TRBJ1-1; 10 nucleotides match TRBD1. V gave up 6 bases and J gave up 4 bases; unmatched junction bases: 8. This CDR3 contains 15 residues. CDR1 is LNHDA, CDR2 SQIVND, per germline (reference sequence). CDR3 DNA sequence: TGTGCCAGTAGCATCCAGACAGGGGGCTTCACTGAAGCTTTCTTT. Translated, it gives CASSIQTGGFTEAFF.

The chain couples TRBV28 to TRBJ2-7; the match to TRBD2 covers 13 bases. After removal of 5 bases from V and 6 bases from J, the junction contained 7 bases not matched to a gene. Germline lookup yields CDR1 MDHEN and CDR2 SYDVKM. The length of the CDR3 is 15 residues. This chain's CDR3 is CASSPGLAGVIEQYF. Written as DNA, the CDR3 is TGTGCCAGCAGTCCTGGACTAGCGGGAGTAATCGAGCAGTACTTC.

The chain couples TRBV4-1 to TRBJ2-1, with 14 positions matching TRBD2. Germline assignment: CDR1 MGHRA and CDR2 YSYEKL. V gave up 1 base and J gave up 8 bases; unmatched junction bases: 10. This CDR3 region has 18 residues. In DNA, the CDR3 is TGCGCCAGCAGCCAAGGCGCCCCGACTAGCGGGAGGGGCTATGAGCAGTTCTTC. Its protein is CASSQGAPTSGRGYEQFF.

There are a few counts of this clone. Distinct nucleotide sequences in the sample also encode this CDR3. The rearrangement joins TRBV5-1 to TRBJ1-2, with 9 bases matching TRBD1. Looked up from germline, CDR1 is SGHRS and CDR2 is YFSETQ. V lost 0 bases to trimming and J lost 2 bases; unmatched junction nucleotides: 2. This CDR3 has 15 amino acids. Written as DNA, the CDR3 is TGCGCCAGCAGCTTGGGGGGGACAGGGAACTATGGCTACACCTTC. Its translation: CASSLGGTGNYGYTF. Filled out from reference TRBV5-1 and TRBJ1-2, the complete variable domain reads KAGVTQTPRYLIKTRGQQVTLSCSPISGHRSVSWYQQTPGQGLQFLFEYFSETQRNKGNFPGRFSGRQFSNSRSEMNVSTLELGDSALYLCASSLGGTGNYGYTFGSGTRLTVV.

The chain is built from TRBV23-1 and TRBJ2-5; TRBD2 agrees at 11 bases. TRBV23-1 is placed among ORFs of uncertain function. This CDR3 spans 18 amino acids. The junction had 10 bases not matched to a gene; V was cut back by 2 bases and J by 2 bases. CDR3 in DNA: TGCGCCAGCAGTCAAACCGGGACTAGCGGAGACGGGCAAGAGACCCAGTACTTC. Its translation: CASSQTGTSGDGQETQYF.

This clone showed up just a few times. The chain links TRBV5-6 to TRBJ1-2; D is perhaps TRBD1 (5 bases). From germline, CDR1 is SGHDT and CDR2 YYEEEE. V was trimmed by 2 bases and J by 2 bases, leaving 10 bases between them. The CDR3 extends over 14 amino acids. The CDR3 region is CASSFDSQNYGYTF. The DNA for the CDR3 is TGTGCCAGCAGCTTCGACAGCCAGAACTATGGCTACACCTTC.